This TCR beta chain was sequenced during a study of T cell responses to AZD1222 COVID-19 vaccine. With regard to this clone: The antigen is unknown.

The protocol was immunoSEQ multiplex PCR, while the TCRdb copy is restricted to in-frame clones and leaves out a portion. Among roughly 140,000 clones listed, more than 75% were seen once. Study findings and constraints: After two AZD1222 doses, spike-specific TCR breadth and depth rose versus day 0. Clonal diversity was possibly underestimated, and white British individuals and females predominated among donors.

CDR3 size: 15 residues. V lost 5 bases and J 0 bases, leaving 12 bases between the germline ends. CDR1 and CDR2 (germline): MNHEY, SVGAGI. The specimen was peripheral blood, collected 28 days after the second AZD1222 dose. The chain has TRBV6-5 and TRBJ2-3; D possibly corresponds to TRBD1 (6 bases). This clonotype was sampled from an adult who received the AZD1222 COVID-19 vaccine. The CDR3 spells CASSLQGASTDTQYF. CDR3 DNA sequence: TGTGCCAGCAGTCTACAGGGAGCTAGCACAGATACGCAGTATTTT.